This T cell receptor beta chain was identified in a study of sequential checkpoint blockade in melanoma. Only in-frame clones appear in the TCRdb table, and some are missing; sequencing was by immunoSEQ multiplex PCR. The sample includes some 5,100 clones, around 28% seen only once; the top ten take 22%. Indicated treatment: randomized to nivolumab then ipilimumab (arm A) or the reverse (arm B). Germline CDR1 reads SQVTM; CDR2 reads ANQGSEA. Trimming removed 7 bases from V and 5 bases from J; junction bases left unmatched: 11. The CDR3 runs to 14 residues. The chain is built from TRBV29-1 and TRBJ2-5; 9 bases map to TRBD2. This TCR was recovered from a human donor with melanoma. The material sequenced was tumor tissue (inferred from file names), taken from a patient given nivolumab and ipilimumab in sequence. CDR3: CSGGGSGSGETQYF. The CDR3 DNA reads TGCAGCGGGGGTGGTAGCGGGAGTGGTGAGACCCAGTACTTC.